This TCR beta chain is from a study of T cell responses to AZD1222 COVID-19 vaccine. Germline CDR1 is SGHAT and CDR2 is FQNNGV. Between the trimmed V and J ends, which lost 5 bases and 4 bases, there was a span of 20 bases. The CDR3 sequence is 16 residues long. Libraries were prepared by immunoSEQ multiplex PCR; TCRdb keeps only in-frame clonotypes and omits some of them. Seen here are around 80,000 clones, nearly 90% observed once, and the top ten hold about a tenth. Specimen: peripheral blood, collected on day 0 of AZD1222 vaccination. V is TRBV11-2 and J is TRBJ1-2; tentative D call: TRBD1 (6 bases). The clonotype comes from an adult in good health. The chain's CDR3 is CASSRDRGGAGYGYTF. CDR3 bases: TGTGCCAGCAGCCGCGATAGGGGGGGCGCGGGCTATGGCTACACCTTC.